The sequence of this TCR beta chain was determined in a study of OX40 agonist ivuxolimab in advanced cancers. The study, taken as a whole, reports: At 0.1 to 3.0 mg/kg, CD4+ and CD8+ blood T cells expanded clonally by week 6. Not determined was the antigen specificity of the expanded peripheral T cells. Partial responders at 0.1-3.0 mg/kg showed near-lowest clonal expansion.

Method: immunoSEQ multiplex PCR; TCRdb's copy keeps in-frame clones and lacks some. Here the sample spans over 100,000 clones, just over 90% being singletons. Germline values: CDR1 LNHDA, CDR2 SQIVND (reference sequence). The CDR3 has 14 residues. With 4 bases clipped from V and 6 bases from J, the junction kept 2 bases outside the gene matches. Autoimmune disease history or systemic immunosuppression meant exclusion. Of note for this clone: The antigen is not known.

The chain joins TRBV19 to TRBJ1-4, with TRBD1 identical over 10 bases. Material: CD4+ or CD8+ T cells sorted from blood, obtained in a trial of the OX40 agonist ivuxolimab. This receptor was taken from an adult with an advanced solid tumor such as melanoma, head and neck, liver or kidney cancer. The CDR3 reads CASSRGTGDEKLFF. The DNA of the CDR3 is TGTGCCAGTAGTAGAGGGACAGGGGATGAAAAACTGTTTTTT. The full variable domain, rest sourced from reference TRBV19 and TRBJ1-4, is DGGITQSPKYLFRKEGQNVTLSCEQNLNHDAMYWYRQDPGQGLRLIYYSQIVNDFQKGDIAEGYSVSREKKESFPLTVTSAQKNPTAFYLCASSRGTGDEKLFFGSGTQLSVL.